The present T cell receptor beta chain was sequenced within a study of cytomegalovirus exposure and HLA in healthy donors. Study-wide context: Earlier sequencing of 150 million to 200 million T cells yielded 120 million or so unique TCR beta sequences.

13 Jbeta primers and 60 Vbeta primers were used for the PCR. Repertoires were generated with immunoSEQ multiplex PCR, while TCRdb's copy carries only in-frame clones and drops some. This sample has 76,000 or so clones, with 79% found just once. General study results and limits: Common viral pathogens were later found to be apparently linked to several of the most significant clusters. An analysis that came later showed most CMV-associated TCR beta chains appearing HLA-restricted. When analyzed later, a missense DCLRE1C variant was found to be linked to TCR beta V- and J-gene trimming.

Comments on this clone: The antigen is unknown.

The CDR3 consists of 15 residues. Germline trimming cut 0 bases from V and 9 bases from J; bases unmatched to any gene: 6. Germline CDR1 reads LGHNA; CDR2 reads YSLEER. Sequences were obtained from PBMCs. V and J are TRBV4-3 and TRBJ2-7; 12 nucleotides agree with TRBD2. The receptor's source is a young man in good health and CMV-seronegative. DNA of the CDR3: TGCGCCAGCAGCCAAGATAGGCTAGCGGGGGGGCGGCAGTACTTC. Encoded protein: CASSQDRLAGGRQYF.